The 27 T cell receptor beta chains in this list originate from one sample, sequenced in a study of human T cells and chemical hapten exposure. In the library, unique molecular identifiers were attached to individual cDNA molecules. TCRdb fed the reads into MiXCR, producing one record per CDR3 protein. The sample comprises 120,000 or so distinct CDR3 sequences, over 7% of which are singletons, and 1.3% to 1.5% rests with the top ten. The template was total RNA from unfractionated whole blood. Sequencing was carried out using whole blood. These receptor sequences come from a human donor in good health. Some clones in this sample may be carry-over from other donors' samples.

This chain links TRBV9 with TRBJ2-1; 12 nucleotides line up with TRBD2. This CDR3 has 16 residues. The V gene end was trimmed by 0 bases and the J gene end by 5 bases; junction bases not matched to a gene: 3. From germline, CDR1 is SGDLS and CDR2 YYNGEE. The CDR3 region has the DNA TGTGCCAGCAGCGTAGAGTGGACTAGCGGGAACAATGAGCAGTTCTTC. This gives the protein CASSVEWTSGNNEQFF.

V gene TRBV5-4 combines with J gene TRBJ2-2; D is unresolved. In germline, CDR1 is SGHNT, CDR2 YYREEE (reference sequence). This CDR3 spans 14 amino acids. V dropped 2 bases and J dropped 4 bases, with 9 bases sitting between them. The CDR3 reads CASSLSGSTGELFF. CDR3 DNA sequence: TGTGCCAGCAGCTTATCAGGTTCCACCGGGGAGCTGTTTTTT.

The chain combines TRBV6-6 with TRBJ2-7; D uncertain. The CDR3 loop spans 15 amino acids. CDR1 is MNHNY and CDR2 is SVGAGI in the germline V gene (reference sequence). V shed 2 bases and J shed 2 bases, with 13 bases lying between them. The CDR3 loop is CASSYNGPTTYEQYF. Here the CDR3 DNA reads TGTGCCAGCAGTTACAATGGACCGACGACCTACGAGCAGTACTTC.

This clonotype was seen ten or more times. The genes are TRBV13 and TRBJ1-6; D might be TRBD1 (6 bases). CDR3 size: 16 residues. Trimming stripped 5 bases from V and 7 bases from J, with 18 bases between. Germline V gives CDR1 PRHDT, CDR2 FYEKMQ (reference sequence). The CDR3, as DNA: TGTGCCAGCAGCCCCGCACAGGGTCGGTGGAATTCACCCCTCCACTTT. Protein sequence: CASSPAQGRWNSPLHF.

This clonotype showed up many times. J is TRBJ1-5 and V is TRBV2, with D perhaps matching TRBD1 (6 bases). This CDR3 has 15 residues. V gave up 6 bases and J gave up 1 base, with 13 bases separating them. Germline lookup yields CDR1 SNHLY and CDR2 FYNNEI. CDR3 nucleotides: TGTGCCAGCAGGCCCGGGACATTAAGCAATCAGCCCCAGCATTTT. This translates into CASRPGTLSNQPQHF.

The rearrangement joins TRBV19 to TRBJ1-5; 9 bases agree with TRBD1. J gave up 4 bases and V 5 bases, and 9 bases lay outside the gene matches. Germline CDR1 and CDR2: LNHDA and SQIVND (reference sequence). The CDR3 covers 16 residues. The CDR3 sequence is CASSPTGQGRNQPQHF. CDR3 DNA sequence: TGTGCCAGTAGTCCAACGGGACAGGGAAGGAATCAGCCCCAGCATTTT.

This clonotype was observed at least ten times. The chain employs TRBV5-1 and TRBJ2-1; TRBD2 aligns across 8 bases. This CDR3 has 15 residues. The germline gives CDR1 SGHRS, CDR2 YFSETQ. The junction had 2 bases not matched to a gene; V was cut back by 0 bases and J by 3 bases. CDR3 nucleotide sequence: TGCGCCAGCAGCTTGGATAGCGGGGACTACAATGAGCAGTTCTTC. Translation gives CASSLDSGDYNEQFF.

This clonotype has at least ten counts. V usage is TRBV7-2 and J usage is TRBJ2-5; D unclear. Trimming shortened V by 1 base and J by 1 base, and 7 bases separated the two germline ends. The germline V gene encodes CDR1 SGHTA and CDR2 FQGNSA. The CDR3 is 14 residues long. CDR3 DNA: TGTGCCAGCAGCTTAGGCCGGGCCCAAGAGACCCAGTACTTC. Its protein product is CASSLGRAQETQYF.

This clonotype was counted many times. CDR3 region: CASTVGGYGYTF. In nucleotides, the CDR3 is TGTGCCAGCACCGTGGGGGGCTATGGCTACACCTTC. This chain links TRBV2 with TRBJ1-2; weak D call: TRBD1 (5 bases). This CDR3 spans 12 amino acids. Germline assignment: CDR1 SNHLY and CDR2 FYNNEI. V lost 7 bases and J 4 bases, leaving 10 bases between the germline ends.

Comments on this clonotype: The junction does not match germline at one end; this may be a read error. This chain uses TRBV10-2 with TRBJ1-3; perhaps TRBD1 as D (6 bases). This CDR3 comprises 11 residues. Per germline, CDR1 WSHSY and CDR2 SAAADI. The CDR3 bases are TGCGCCAGCAGTGAGTCGGGGGACACCCTTTTT. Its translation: CASSESGDTLF.

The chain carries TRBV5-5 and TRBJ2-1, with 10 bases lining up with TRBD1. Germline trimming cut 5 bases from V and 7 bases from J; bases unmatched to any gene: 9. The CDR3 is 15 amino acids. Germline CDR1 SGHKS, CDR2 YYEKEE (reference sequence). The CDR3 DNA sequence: TGTGCCAGCAGAACCGGGACAGGGGAGAGGAATGAGCAGTTCTTC. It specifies CASRTGTGERNEQFF.

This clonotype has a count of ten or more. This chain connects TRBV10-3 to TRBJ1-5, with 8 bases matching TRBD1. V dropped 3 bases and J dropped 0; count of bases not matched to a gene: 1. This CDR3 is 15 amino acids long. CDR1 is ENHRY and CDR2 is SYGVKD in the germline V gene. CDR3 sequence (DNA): TGTGCCATCAGTGACACAGGGGGTAGCAATCAGCCCCAGCATTTT. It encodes CAISDTGGSNQPQHF.

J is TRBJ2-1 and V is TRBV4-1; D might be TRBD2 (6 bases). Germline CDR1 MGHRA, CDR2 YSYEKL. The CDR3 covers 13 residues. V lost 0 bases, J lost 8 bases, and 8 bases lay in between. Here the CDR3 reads CASSQDSGDEQFF. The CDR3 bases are TGCGCCAGCAGCCAAGATTCGGGGGATGAGCAGTTCTTC.

The CDR3 bases are TGTGCCATCAGTGCGCAAGTGGGACAGGGGTCCTCCTACGAGCAGTACTTC. Protein sequence: CAISAQVGQGSSYEQYF. The chain is built from TRBV10-3 and TRBJ2-7; 10 positions agree with TRBD1. J gave up 0 bases and V 4 bases, and 9 bases lay outside the gene matches. CDR3 length: 17 amino acids. Germline V CDR1 and CDR2: ENHRY, SYGVKD.

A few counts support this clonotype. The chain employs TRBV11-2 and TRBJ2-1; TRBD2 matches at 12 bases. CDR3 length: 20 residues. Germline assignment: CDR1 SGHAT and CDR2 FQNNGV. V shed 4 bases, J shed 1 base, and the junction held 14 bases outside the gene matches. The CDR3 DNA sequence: TGTGCCAGCAGCTCCCTCCCGACTAGCGGGAGCTCTTTGTCCTACAATGAGCAGTTCTTC. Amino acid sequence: CASSSLPTSGSSLSYNEQFF.

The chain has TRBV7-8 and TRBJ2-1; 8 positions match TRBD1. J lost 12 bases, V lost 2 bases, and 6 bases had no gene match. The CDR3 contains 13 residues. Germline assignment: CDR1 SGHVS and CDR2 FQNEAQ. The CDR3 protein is CASSLSGGEGQFF. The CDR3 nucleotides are TGTGCCAGCAGCTTATCAGGGGGCGAAGGGCAGTTCTTC.

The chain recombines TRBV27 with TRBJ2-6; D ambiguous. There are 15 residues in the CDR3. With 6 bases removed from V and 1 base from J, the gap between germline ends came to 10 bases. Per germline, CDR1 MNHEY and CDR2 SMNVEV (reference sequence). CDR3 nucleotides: TGTGCCAGCAGCCCGCTGCTGTCTGGGGCCAACGTCCTGACTTTC. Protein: CASSPLLSGANVLTF.

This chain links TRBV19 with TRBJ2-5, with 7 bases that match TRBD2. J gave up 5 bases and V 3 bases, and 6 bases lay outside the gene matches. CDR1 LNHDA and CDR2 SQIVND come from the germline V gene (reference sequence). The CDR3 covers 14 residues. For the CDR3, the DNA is TGTGCCAGTAGTATGCGGGGAGCGGGGGAGACCCAGTACTTC. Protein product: CASSMRGAGETQYF.

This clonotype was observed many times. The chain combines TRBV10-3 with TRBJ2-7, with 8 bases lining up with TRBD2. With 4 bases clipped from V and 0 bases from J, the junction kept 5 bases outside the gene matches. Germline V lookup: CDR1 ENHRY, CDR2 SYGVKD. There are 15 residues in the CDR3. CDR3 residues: CAISVPTSDSYEQYF. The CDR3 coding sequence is TGTGCCATCAGTGTTCCGACTAGCGACTCCTACGAGCAGTACTTC.

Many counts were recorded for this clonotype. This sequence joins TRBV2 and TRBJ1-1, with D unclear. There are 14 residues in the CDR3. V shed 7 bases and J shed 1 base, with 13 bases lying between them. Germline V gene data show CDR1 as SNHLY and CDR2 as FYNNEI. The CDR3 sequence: CASNSNSKNTEAFF. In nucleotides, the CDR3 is TGTGCCAGCAATTCCAATTCGAAGAACACTGAAGCTTTCTTT.

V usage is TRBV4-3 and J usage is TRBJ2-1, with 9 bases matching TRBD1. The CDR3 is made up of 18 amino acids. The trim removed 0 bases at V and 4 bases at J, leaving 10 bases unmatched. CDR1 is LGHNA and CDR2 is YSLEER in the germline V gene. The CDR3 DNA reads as TGCGCCAGCAGCCAAGATCCCAAGGGGACAGGGTCATACAATGAGCAGTTCTTC. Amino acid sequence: CASSQDPKGTGSYNEQFF.

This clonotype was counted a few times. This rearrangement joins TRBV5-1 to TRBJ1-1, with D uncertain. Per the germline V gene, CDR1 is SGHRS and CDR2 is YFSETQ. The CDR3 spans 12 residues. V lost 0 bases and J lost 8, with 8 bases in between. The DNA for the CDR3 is TGCGCCAGCAGCTTGGTCCAGCACGAAGCTTTCTTT. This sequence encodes CASSLVQHEAFF. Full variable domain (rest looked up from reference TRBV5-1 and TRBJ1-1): KAGVTQTPRYLIKTRGQQVTLSCSPISGHRSVSWYQQTPGQGLQFLFEYFSETQRNKGNFPGRFSGRQFSNSRSEMNVSTLELGDSALYLCASSLVQHEAFFGQGTRLTVV.

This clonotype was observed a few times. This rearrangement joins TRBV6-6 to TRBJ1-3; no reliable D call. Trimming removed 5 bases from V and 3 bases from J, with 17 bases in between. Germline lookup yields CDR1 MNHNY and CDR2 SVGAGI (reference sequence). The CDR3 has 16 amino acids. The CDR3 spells CASSTPTVSVGNTIYF. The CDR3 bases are TGTGCCAGCAGTACCCCCACGGTGAGCGTTGGAAACACCATATATTTT.

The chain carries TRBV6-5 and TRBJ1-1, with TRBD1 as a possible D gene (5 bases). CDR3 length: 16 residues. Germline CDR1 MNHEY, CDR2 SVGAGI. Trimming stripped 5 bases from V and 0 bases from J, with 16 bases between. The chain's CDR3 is CASSQQGEFLNTEAFF. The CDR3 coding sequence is TGTGCCAGCAGTCAGCAGGGTGAGTTCCTGAACACTGAAGCTTTCTTT.

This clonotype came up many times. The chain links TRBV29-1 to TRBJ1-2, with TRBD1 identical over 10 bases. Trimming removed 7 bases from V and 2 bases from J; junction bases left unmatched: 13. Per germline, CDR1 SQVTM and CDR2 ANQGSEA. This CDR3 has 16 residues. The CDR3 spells CSAFGQGGNGNYGYTF. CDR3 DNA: TGCAGCGCCTTCGGACAGGGGGGGAACGGAAACTATGGCTACACCTTC.

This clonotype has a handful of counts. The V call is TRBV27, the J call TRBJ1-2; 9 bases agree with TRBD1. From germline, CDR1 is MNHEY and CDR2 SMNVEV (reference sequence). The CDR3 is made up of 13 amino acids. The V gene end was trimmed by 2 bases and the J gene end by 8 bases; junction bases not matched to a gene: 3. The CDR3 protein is CASSLRTGDGYTF. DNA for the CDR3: TGTGCCAGCAGTTTAAGGACAGGGGACGGCTACACCTTC.

For the CDR3, the DNA is TGTGCCAGCAGTTTCCTCCTAGCGGGATCGCACAATGAGCAGTTCTTC. Protein sequence: CASSFLLAGSHNEQFF. The gene calls are TRBV12-3 or TRBV12-4 and TRBJ2-1; the match to TRBD2 covers 9 bases. After removal of 3 bases from V and 5 bases from J, the junction contained 8 bases not matched to a gene. The CDR3 is 16 amino acids.